This is a list of T cell receptor beta chains from one sample in a study of graft-versus-host responses after intestinal transplantation. Here immunoSEQ multiplex PCR was the method, and the copy in TCRdb shows in-frame clones only, minus some. This repertoire shows 25,000 to 35,000 clones, 85% to 95% found once; its top ten account for 0.72%. This specimen consisted of PBMCs, obtained about 70 days after intestinal transplant. These receptors were taken from a human patient who received an intestinal transplant, so some T cells may come from the graft donor. Each CDR3 is given with its conserved first and last residue. Each record gives: V gene, clone size, D gene, J gene, CDR3 protein, CDR3 DNA. D genes are given only for firm matches. Size tells how often a clone was seen (once, few, many) or the class of an expanded clone, and some rows leave it out.

TRBV11-2,.,.,TRBJ1-6,CASSLGGGGYNSPLHF,TGTGCCAGCAGCTTAGGAGGGGGTGGGTATAATTCACCCCTCCACTTT
TRBV6-4,.,.,TRBJ2-1,CASSDAGYNEQFF,TGTGCCAGCAGTGATGCAGGTTACAATGAGCAGTTCTTC
TRBV28,.,.,TRBJ2-4,CASSPRFVGRNIQYF,TGTGCCAGCAGTCCCCGGTTTGTGGGGAGGAACATTCAGTACTTC
TRBV19,.,.,TRBJ1-1,CASSIAVPNTEAFF,TGTGCCAGTAGTATAGCGGTACCGAACACTGAAGCTTTCTTT
TRBV6-1,.,.,TRBJ1-5,CASSEGGGLTQNQPQHF,TGTGCCAGCAGTGAAGGGGGAGGTCTAACCCAGAATCAGCCCCAGCATTTT
TRBV5-1,.,.,TRBJ2-1,CASSLRTENNEQFF,TGCGCCAGCAGCTTGAGGACAGAGAACAATGAGCAGTTCTTC
TRBV6-1,.,.,TRBJ2-7,CASSGEQGLVLFYEQYF,TGTGCCAGCAGTGGGGAACAGGGTCTTGTCCTCTTCTACGAGCAGTACTTC
TRBV5-6,.,.,TRBJ2-7,CASSLRQALYEQYF,TGTGCCAGCAGCTTGAGACAGGCCCTCTACGAGCAGTACTTC
TRBV5-5,.,TRBD1,TRBJ1-2,CASSPEQGALNYGYTF,TGTGCCAGCAGCCCGGAACAGGGGGCCCTAAACTATGGCTACACCTTC
TRBV11-2,.,.,TRBJ1-1,CASSIIPWQGGFF,TGTGCCAGCAGCATTATACCCTGGCAGGGTGGTTTCTTT
TRBV29-1,.,TRBD2,TRBJ2-7,CSVVGGGLPNYEQYF,TGCAGCGTTGTGGGGGGGGGACTACCTAACTACGAGCAGTACTTC
TRBV19,.,.,TRBJ1-1,CASSLGQMNTEAFF,TGTGCCAGTAGTTTAGGACAGATGAACACTGAAGCTTTCTTT
TRBV6-1,.,.,TRBJ1-2,CASSEVVAYGYTF,TGTGCCAGCAGTGAAGTGGTGGCTTATGGCTACACCTTC
TRBV4-3,.,TRBD1,TRBJ1-1,CASSHDRVGDTEAFF,TGCGCCAGCAGCCACGACAGGGTCGGGGACACTGAAGCTTTCTTT
TRBV5-1,.,TRBD2,TRBJ2-1,CASSLGARLAAYNEQFF,TGCGCCAGCAGCTTGGGCGCTAGACTAGCGGCCTACAATGAGCAGTTCTTC
TRBV7-8,once,.,TRBJ1-3,CASSGPRHFYPSSGNTIYF,TGTGCCAGCAGCGGGCCGCGACATTTCTACCCGTCCTCTGGAAACACCATATATTTT
TRBV12-1,.,.,TRBJ1-1,CASSPGTGGYTEAFF,TGTGCCAGCAGCCCAGGGACAGGGGGTTACACTGAAGCTTTCTTT
TRBV5-1,.,TRBD1,TRBJ1-5,CASSLAGGVNQPQHF,TGCGCCAGCAGCTTGGCAGGGGGGGTCAATCAGCCCCAGCATTTT
TRBV7-9,.,.,TRBJ1-1,CASSSTETDMNTEAFF,TGTGCCAGCAGCTCCACCGAGACGGATATGAACACTGAAGCTTTCTTT
TRBV29-1,.,.,TRBJ2-1,CSVDREGSYNEQFF,TGCAGCGTTGACCGGGAAGGCTCCTACAATGAGCAGTTCTTC
TRBV6-5,.,.,TRBJ1-2,CASSYFQGDGYTF,TGTGCCAGCAGTTATTTTCAGGGAGATGGCTACACCTTC
TRBV23-1,.,.,TRBJ1-6,CASSQKGRGNSPLHF,TGCGCCAGCAGTCAAAAGGGCAGGGGTAATTCACCCCTCCACTTT
TRBV6-6,.,.,TRBJ2-1,CASRIDYHEQFF,TGTGCCAGCAGGATCGACTACCATGAGCAGTTCTTC
TRBV7-9,.,.,TRBJ2-7,CASSINRDHEQYF,TGTGCCAGCAGCATAAACAGGGACCACGAGCAGTACTTC
TRBV5-1,.,TRBD1,TRBJ2-7,CASSFRTGGYEQYF,TGCGCCAGCAGCTTCCGGACAGGGGGCTACGAGCAGTACTTC
TRBV30,.,TRBD1,TRBJ1-2,CAWSQGADGYTF,TGTGCCTGGAGCCAGGGGGCTGATGGCTACACCTTC
TRBV27,.,.,TRBJ1-5,CASGRQFNQPQHF,TGTGCCTCCGGTCGACAATTCAATCAGCCCCAGCATTTT
TRBV19,.,TRBD1,TRBJ2-5,CASSASRQGMETQYF,TGTGCCAGTAGTGCATCTCGACAGGGGATGGAGACCCAGTACTTC
TRBV10-3,few,.,TRBJ1-1,CAIRRPDSEAFF,TGTGCCATCAGGCGCCCAGACAGTGAAGCTTTCTTT
TRBV15,few,TRBD2,TRBJ2-3,CATSRRTSGTDTQYF,TGTGCCACCAGCAGACGGACTAGCGGAACAGATACGCAGTATTTT
TRBV6-5,.,TRBD2,TRBJ2-5,CASSYFRAGSLETQYF,TGTGCCAGCAGTTACTTTCGAGCGGGATCTTTGGAGACCCAGTACTTC
TRBV27,once,.,TRBJ1-5,CASSYALGPQHF,TGTGCCAGCAGTTACGCCCTGGGGCCCCAGCATTTT
TRBV30,.,TRBD1,TRBJ1-2,CAWSSTGGIGYTF,TGTGCCTGGAGTTCGACAGGGGGCATTGGCTACACCTTC
TRBV11-2,.,.,TRBJ2-5,CASSLVRGNAETQYF,TGTGCCAGCAGCTTAGTAAGGGGGAATGCCGAGACCCAGTACTTC
TRBV2,.,.,TRBJ1-1,CASSGPLLDLNTEAFF,TGTGCCAGCAGTGGACCATTATTGGATTTGAACACTGAAGCTTTCTTT
TRBV6-1,.,.,TRBJ1-6,CASSEALRIRPLHF,TGTGCCAGCAGTGAAGCGCTAAGGATTAGGCCCCTCCACTTT
TRBV19,.,.,TRBJ2-7,CASSIAPRGIYEQYF,TGTGCCAGTAGTATAGCTCCTCGGGGTATCTACGAGCAGTACTTC
TRBV10-2,.,.,TRBJ2-7,CASSGHTYEQYF,TGCGCCAGCAGTGGACATACCTACGAGCAGTACTTC
TRBV4-1,.,TRBD2,TRBJ2-2,CASSRTLLAGVWTGELFF,TGCGCCAGCAGCCGGACCCTACTAGCGGGAGTTTGGACCGGGGAGCTGTTTTTT
TRBV6-5,.,.,TRBJ2-7,CASSSNRDEQYF,TGTGCCAGCAGTTCTAACAGGGACGAGCAGTACTTC
TRBV6-1,.,TRBD2,TRBJ2-3,CASSWTSGGADTQYF,TGTGCCAGCAGTTGGACTAGCGGGGGGGCAGATACGCAGTATTTT